The T cell receptor (beta chain) described here comes from a study of cytomegalovirus exposure and HLA in healthy donors (dated by TCRdb to 2016 to 2017). For context, the study as a whole: An earlier analysis of 587 of the donors reported about 250 Gb of sequence data and about 100 million unique TCR beta sequences from around 200 million T cells. An early release covering 500 to 750 HLA-typed donors comprised approximately 300 gigabases of sequencing data and tens of millions of unique TCR sequences. Of the roughly 400 genotyped donors, 81% were placed in the genetic ancestry cluster associated with self-reported Caucasian donors. The study aimed to test whether signatures of past pathogen exposure could be identified by cataloging public T cell receptors. The study used immunosequencing to profile the T cell repertoires of 600 to 850 subjects and linked those repertoires to cytomegalovirus serostatus. Besides the first cohort of roughly 700 subjects, a separate validation cohort made up of 120 different subjects was used. The study combined high-throughput TCR immunosequencing, statistical association of individual TCRs with disease status, and machine learning to predict cytomegalovirus infection status. In a later analysis, previously published TCR beta repertoires from 666 donors were re-analyzed and high-resolution HLA genotyping was added so that TCR occurrence patterns could be studied. In the later analysis, no new phenotypic data were used to find candidate immune exposures; instead, reliance was placed on TCR beta sequences and their occurrence across donors. To decide whether each TCR beta V gene segment behaved as functional or pseudogenic, an earlier analysis of 587 of the donors relied on high-throughput TCR beta sequencing. Donor age, sex, ethnicity and CMV serostatus were collected together with the repertoire data. A later genetic analysis used genome-wide SNP genotypes for about 65% of the 666 donors, treating that subset as a discovery cohort. Every discovery cohort repertoire had been produced on one sequencing platform. Both class I and class II loci were covered by HLA typing, at four-digit resolution. The number of typed donors differed by locus: about 620-640 for A, B, C, DRB1 and DQB1; approximately 540 for DQA1; some 590 for DPA1; and 400 to 480 for DPB1. Because of strong linkage in the cohort, 4 to 6 DR-DQ haplotypes were treated as single units for association and clustering. Across about 380 genotyped donors of the cohort, an average of about 240,000 unique TCR beta nucleotide sequences per donor were sequenced, and around 19% of those sequences were non-productive.

General study outcomes and caveats: Linkage disequilibrium might explain the correlated functional status among segregating V segments, but an unknown experimental factor could not be ruled out. This cohort had only TCR beta chains sequenced, and the lack of alpha or paired-chain data limited which features could be detected. In an earlier analysis of some 550 of the donors, most TCR beta V segments were observed in productive rearrangements about 87% or about 30% of the time, broadly matching IMGT annotations. The classifier was reported to diagnose cytomegalovirus status with high specificity and sensitivity in both the original cohort and the validation cohort. The authors suggested that the approach could potentially be extended to other disease states and immunological phenotypes. In a later analysis, the rate of TCR association differed among HLA loci, with DRB1 alleles having the most associated TCRs and HLA-C alleles having the fewest. A total of about 180 TCR beta chains were listed by the study as associated with cytomegalovirus. Most CMV-associated TCR beta chains appeared to be HLA-restricted in a later analysis, and the HLA associations seemed to be driven largely by CMV exposure. A later analysis reported that several top co-occurrence clusters appeared linked to parvovirus B19, influenza, CMV and Epstein-Barr virus. A few of the identified cytomegalovirus-associated TCR beta chains were confirmed in vitro to be specific for cytomegalovirus antigens. At a false discovery rate of 0.05, a later analysis linked roughly 17,000 TCR beta sequences to specific HLA alleles. A cluster of highly shared sequence variants was judged likely to represent a technical artifact of the sequencing pipeline. Because the 87-base-pair reads could not distinguish some IMGT-functional V segments, including TRBV6-2 and TRBV6-3, those segments were excluded. Compared with the approximately 670-donor mean, donors in an Asian-associated ancestry cluster had fewer N-insertions in productive TCRs, according to a later genetic analysis. The only immune exposure information available for the cohort was CMV serostatus. Compared with equally common non-associated chains, HLA-associated TCR beta chains in a later analysis were more clonally expanded and had lower generation probabilities. When HLA alleles, especially DR and DQ, strongly co-occurred, attributing TCR associations to individual alleles was difficult. Presence/absence analyses assumed roughly uniform sequencing depth across donors, an assumption that may not hold. Because HLA typing was missing for some donors at each locus, association tests included only the typed subset. A further reported finding was that TCR beta sequences accurately predicted the HLA-A and HLA-B alleles for most subjects in the first cohort. The earlier analysis of approximately 560 of the donors excluded over 15 rarely observed V segments, including chromosome 9 orphons, because counts were too low. An association between a missense DCLRE1C variant and V-gene and J-gene trimming of TCR beta chains was found in a later genetic analysis and replicated in an independent cohort. Most TCR sequences were observed very rarely across donors, whereas some public TCRs were present in many individuals.

The junction shows trimming of 4 bases on V and 6 bases on J, and the gene matches do not reach 4 bases of it. CDR1 and CDR2 (SNHLY, FYNNEI) derive from the germline V gene. Counted from cysteine to phenylalanine, this CDR3 has 14 amino acids. Just CDR3 DNA is preserved here, 42 bases in frame from base 1. The cohort consisted of approximately 690 healthy bone marrow donors. At the time of sampling, all cohort members were nominally healthy, though unrecorded immune exposures were likely present. The donor was CMV seropositive and was included in the group of 250 to 300 seropositive cohort members. Each donor provided a peripheral blood sample, and peripheral blood mononuclear cells were used for TCR beta sequencing. Genomic DNA was extracted from the blood cell samples with the Qiagen DNeasy Blood Extraction Kit. With respect to this clone: No cognate antigen has been identified for it. The sample holds no much larger clone one base away, and base qualities are not on file.

The library was produced with the immunoSEQ multiplex PCR assay. A mixture of 60 forward primers for TCR Vbeta segments and 13 reverse primers for TCR Jbeta segments was used in the multiplex PCR. The CDR3 region of rearranged TCR beta genes was amplified from genomic DNA with a multiplex PCR assay. The Illumina HiSeq System was used to sequence the amplified TCR beta libraries as 87-base-pair reads. From the authors' description of their analysis: A later analysis tallied some 79 million unique TCR beta chains across the approximately 670 repertoires, and some 10 million of those chains were shared by two or more donors. A nearest-neighbor algorithm error-corrected the raw reads and collapsed the reads into unique sequences, merging closely related sequences to remove PCR and sequencing errors. V, D and J gene segments were assigned by aligning CDR3 sequences to IMGT reference sequences. For a sequence to be retained, a match of at least six nucleotides to both a V gene segment and a J gene segment was required. A rearrangement counted as productive if the CDR3 had no stop codons and remained in frame with V and J, and every other rearrangement counted as non-productive. CDR3 was defined by IMGT convention, running from the second conserved V-encoded cysteine to the conserved J-encoded phenylalanine. The earlier analysis of 550 to 650 of the donors excluded any sequence lacking an unambiguous match to a single V gene segment. An earlier analysis of about 590 of the donors classified V segments as functional when productive rearrangements were above 56.7% and as segregating when the standard deviation between donors was above 5%. A statistical classification framework was built for diagnosing cytomegalovirus status from the catalog of TCR beta chain sequences. A later analysis assigned V and J genes by comparing TCR nucleotide sequences with IMGT/GENE-DB human TR gene sequences. In a later analysis, CDR3 sequences and most-parsimonious VDJ recombination scenarios were assigned using the TCRdist pipeline. In a later analysis, each TCR beta chain was defined by its CDR3 amino acid sequence together with its V-gene family, and reads lacking a unique V-gene family were excluded. To address suspected cross-contamination and a sequencing artifact, a later analysis removed around 590 highly shared, low-generation-probability nucleotide sequences. In a later analysis, a clonal expansion index for each public chain was calculated from normalized within-repertoire ranks of inferred template counts. Generation probabilities in a later analysis came from a VDJ recombination model fitted to out-of-frame rearrangements, and those results were checked against IGoR. Hypergeometric tests were used in a later analysis to score TCR-TCR, TCR-HLA and TCR-CMV co-occurrence, with a repertoire-size bias correction applied to the TCR pairs. In a later analysis, false discovery rates were estimated by permuting HLA or CMV assignments 20 times. In a later analysis, co-occurring TCRs were grouped using DBSCAN, and TCRdist sequence similarity was added for clustering within HLA-allele-positive subsets. Repertoires with fewer than 30,000 or more than 120,000 public chains, plus five repertoires with anomalous nucleotide sharing, were excluded from co-occurrence clustering. Sourced from immuneACCESS, this table was stored by TCRdb with only in-frame sequences that have V and J called. A share of the clones is absent; for the studies checked, an unresolved V gene accounts for under half, and the remainder has no known explanation. D and trimming were read from the DNA, whereas the V and J calls and clone size are those reported in that table. This sample is represented by some 120,000 clones; 75% to 90% of them were singletons. About 6.7% of the sample belongs to the ten largest clones.

Material: PBMCs. This TCR was recovered from a woman under 40 in good health and CMV-seropositive. The V gene is TRBV2 and the J gene is TRBJ2-7; 12 of the junction bases match TRBD1. The bases are TGTGCCAGCAGTGGGGGACAGGGGGCCGGCGAGCAGTACTTC. Translated, this is CASSGGQGAGEQYF. Here the CDR3 is joined to the reference TRBV2 and TRBJ2-7 genes, and the full variable domain is: EPEVTQTPSHQVTQMGQEVILRCVPISNHLYFYWYRQILGQKVEFLVSFYNNEISEKSEIFDDQFSVERPDGSNFTLKIRSTKLEDSAMYFCASSGGQGAGEQYFGPGTRLTVT.